This TCR beta chain was recovered during a study of CD8 T cells in ankylosing spondylitis. General study findings and limits: Reportedly, significant enrichment of disease-linked clones occurred in matched ankylosing spondylitis synovial fluid. A subset of motif variants has previously been described in the synovial fluid and blood of reactive arthritis. Blood of patients with ankylosing spondylitis appeared to be characterized by a TCR beta motif of eight highly homologous variants.

Deletions cut 0 bases from V and 2 bases from J, with 9 bases between. The CDR3 contains 15 residues. The V gene's germline CDR1 is SGHRS and CDR2 YFSETQ. Each TCR beta library was made by quantitative 5'-RACE that incorporated molecular barcodes. TCRdb itself ran the 5' RACE reads through MiXCR, one entry per CDR3 protein. The table includes 310,000 or so distinct CDR3 sequences, 15% to 20% detected once. The table lists this clonotype with many counts. Antigen specificity is unknown. The sample was blood, either unsorted or a sorted T cell fraction (not recorded which). This clonotype was obtained from a male donor with ankylosing spondylitis or in good health (not recorded which). The rearrangement joins TRBV5-1 to TRBJ2-1, with D possibly TRBD2 on 5 matching bases. Here the CDR3 reads CASSLGLPTYNEQFF. The CDR3 nucleotides are TGCGCCAGCAGCTTGGGACTACCCACCTACAATGAGCAGTTCTTC.